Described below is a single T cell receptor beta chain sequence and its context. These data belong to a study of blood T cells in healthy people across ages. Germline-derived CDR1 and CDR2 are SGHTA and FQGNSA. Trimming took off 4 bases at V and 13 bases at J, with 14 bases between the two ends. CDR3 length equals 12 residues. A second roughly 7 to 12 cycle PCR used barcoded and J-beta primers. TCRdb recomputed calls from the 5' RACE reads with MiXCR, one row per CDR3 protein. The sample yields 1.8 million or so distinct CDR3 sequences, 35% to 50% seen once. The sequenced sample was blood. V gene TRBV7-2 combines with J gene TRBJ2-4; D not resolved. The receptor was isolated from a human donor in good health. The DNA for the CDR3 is TGTGCCAGCAGCTGTGCGTGGGTGCAGCAGTACTTC. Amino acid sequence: CASSCAWVQQYF. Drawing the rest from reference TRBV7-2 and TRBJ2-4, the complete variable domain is GAGVSQSPSNKVTEKGKDVELRCDPISGHTALYWYRQSLGQGLEFLIYFQGNSAPDKSGLPSDRFSAERTGGSVSTLTIQRTQQEDSAVYLCASSCAWVQQYFGAGTRLSVL.